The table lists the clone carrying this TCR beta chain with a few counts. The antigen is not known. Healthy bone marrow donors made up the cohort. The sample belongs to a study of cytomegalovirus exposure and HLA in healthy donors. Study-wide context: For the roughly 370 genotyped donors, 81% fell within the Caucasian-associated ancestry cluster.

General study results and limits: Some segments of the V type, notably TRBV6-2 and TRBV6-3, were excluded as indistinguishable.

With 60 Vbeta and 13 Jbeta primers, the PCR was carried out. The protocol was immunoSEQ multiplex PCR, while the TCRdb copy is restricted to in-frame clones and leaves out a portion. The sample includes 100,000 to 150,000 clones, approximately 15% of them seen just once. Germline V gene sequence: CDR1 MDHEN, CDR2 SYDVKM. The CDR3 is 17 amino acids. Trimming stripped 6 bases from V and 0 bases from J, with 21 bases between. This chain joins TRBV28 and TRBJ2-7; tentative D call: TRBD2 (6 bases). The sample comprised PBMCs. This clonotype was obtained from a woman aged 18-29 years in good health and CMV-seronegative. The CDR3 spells CASSPIGTARSSYEQYF. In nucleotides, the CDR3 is TGTGCCAGCAGCCCAATCGGGACTGCCCGGAGCTCCTACGAGCAGTACTTC.